This TCR beta chain was captured in a study of blood T cell repertoires in COVID-19. Whole-study context: Sites across the United States, Italy and Spain contributed samples from acute and convalescent COVID-19.

Study processing details: Amplifying reference gene primers gave estimates of nucleated cell counts. The method was immunoSEQ multiplex PCR; TCRdb's version includes in-frame clones alone and lacks a portion of them. That table furnishes V, J and clone size, whereas the DNA furnished D and trimming. The profile shows approximately 140,000 clones, more than 75% of them singletons. The ends lost 1 base at V and 3 bases at J; junction bases unmatched: 3. The V gene's germline CDR1 is SEHNR and CDR2 FQNEAQ (reference sequence). The length of the CDR3 is 14 residues. V and J are TRBV7-9 and TRBJ2-7; 7 bases are a match to TRBD1. Material: peripheral blood. This sequence was found in a man aged 70 or older with acute or convalescent COVID-19. This CDR3 reads CASSLGTGNYEQYF. DNA for the CDR3: TGTGCCAGCAGCTTAGGGACAGGTAACTACGAGCAGTACTTC.